This is a list of T cell receptor beta chains from one sample in a study of cytomegalovirus exposure and HLA in healthy donors. Method: immunoSEQ multiplex PCR; TCRdb's copy keeps in-frame clones and lacks some. Of 80,000 or so clones listed, about three quarters were seen once; the top ten hold around 4.3%. Sequenced sample: PBMCs. The receptors were gathered from a man aged 40-49 years in good health and CMV-seronegative. Each CDR3 is given with its conserved first and last residue. D genes are given only for firm matches. Clone size is not always given. Where it is, it says once, few, many or a class for expanded clones.

abundance	d_gene	v_gene	j_gene	CDR3nt	CDR3aa
.	.	TRBV20-1	TRBJ2-7	TGCAGTGCTACTACAGGGTCCGAGCAGTACTTC	CSATTGSEQYF
once	TRBD2	TRBV5-4	TRBJ2-1	TGTGCCAGCAGCAGTGGGTCCTCTAGCGGGCTTTACAATGAGCAGTTCTTC	CASSSGSSSGLYNEQFF
.	TRBD1	TRBV19	TRBJ2-3	TGTGCCAGTACCATAGGGGGGGGGACAGGGAGAAATACGCAGTATTTT	CASTIGGGTGRNTQYF
.	.	TRBV30	TRBJ1-2	TGTGCCTGGAGTAGAGACAGACCCTATGGCTACACCTTC	CAWSRDRPYGYTF
few	.	TRBV10-3	TRBJ1-2	TGTGCCATCAACCAAGGACAGTACGGCTACACCTTC	CAINQGQYGYTF
.	TRBD1	TRBV6-1	TRBJ2-1	TGTGCCAGTTCTAAGACCGGGACAGGGGTTGATGAGCAGTTCTTC	CASSKTGTGVDEQFF
.	.	TRBV19	TRBJ2-7	TGTGCCAGTAGTACCCGGGCGGATAGCGGGCAGTACTTC	CASSTRADSGQYF
.	.	TRBV5-4	TRBJ1-2	TGTGCCAGCAGCATCGACAGCTATGGCTACACCTTC	CASSIDSYGYTF
.	.	TRBV15	TRBJ2-1	TGTGCCACCAGCAGAGAGGCTAGCGCCTACAATGAGCAGTTCTTC	CATSREASAYNEQFF
.	.	TRBV2	TRBJ2-7	TGTGCCAGCATGATACCGAGGAGCTCCTACGAGCAGTACTTC	CASMIPRSSYEQYF
.	.	TRBV4-3	TRBJ2-3	TGCGCCAGCAGCCAATCCCAGGGCCGGGTCACAGATACGCAGTATTTT	CASSQSQGRVTDTQYF
.	TRBD2	TRBV25-1	TRBJ2-1	TGTGCCAGCAGTGTGAGAACTAGCGGGAGGGCCGGGGGGTTCTTC	CASSVRTSGRAGGFF
.	TRBD2	TRBV6-5	TRBJ2-1	TGTGCCGGCAGTTACTCAGGACTAGCGGGAGGGGAGCAGTTCTTC	CAGSYSGLAGGEQFF
.	TRBD2	TRBV19	TRBJ2-1	TGTGCCAGTAGTAACAGACTAGCGGGAGCACCGAGTGAGCAGTTCTTC	CASSNRLAGAPSEQFF
.	.	TRBV30	TRBJ2-6	TGTGCCTGGACGAGACAGTCACTCGGGGCCAACGTCCTGACTTTC	CAWTRQSLGANVLTF
once	TRBD2	TRBV28	TRBJ2-7	TGTGCCAGCATCGCTCCCGGCGGGAGGCCCGACGAGCAGTACTTC	CASIAPGGRPDEQYF
.	.	TRBV2	TRBJ2-7	TGTGCCAGCACCCCAGGGGTAGCGTTCACCTACGAGCAGTACTTC	CASTPGVAFTYEQYF
.	.	TRBV13	TRBJ1-5	TGTGCCAGCAGCTTAGGTCCCGTTAATAGCAATCAGCCCCAGCATTTT	CASSLGPVNSNQPQHF
few	.	TRBV6-6	TRBJ2-1	TGTGCCAGCAGTGCACCGGGGATACGTGAGCAGTTCTTC	CASSAPGIREQFF
.	.	TRBV19	TRBJ1-3	TGTGCCAGTAGTACAGGGTCATCTGGAAACACCATATATTTT	CASSTGSSGNTIYF
.	TRBD1	TRBV30	TRBJ1-2	TGTGCCTGGACTGACAGGGTAGGGTTGGGCTACACCTTC	CAWTDRVGLGYTF
few	TRBD2	TRBV4-1	TRBJ2-1	TGCGCCAGCAGCCGGGGTATAGCGGGACGTTACAATGAGCAGTTCTTC	CASSRGIAGRYNEQFF
.	.	TRBV7-2	TRBJ1-4	TGTGCCAGCAGAATGGGCGCGGGGCCAGGTGAAAAACTGTTTTTT	CASRMGAGPGEKLFF
.	.	TRBV28	TRBJ2-7	TGTGCCAGCAGTTTAGAACCCGGGAGCTCCTACGAGCAGTACTTC	CASSLEPGSSYEQYF
.	.	TRBV5-6	TRBJ2-6	TGTGCCAGCAGCTACTCGTGGCCTGGGGCCAACGTCCTGACCTTC	CASSYSWPGANVLTF
.	.	TRBV15	TRBJ2-2	TGTGCCACCAGCAGAGATCCGGCCGGGGAGCTGTTTTTT	CATSRDPAGELFF
.	.	TRBV9	TRBJ2-5	TGTGCCAGCAGCGGGGGAGGTCCGAGAGAGACCCAGTACTTC	CASSGGGPRETQYF
.	.	TRBV9	TRBJ2-3	TGTGCCAGCAGCGTAGGAGGTTTCACAGATACGCAGTATTTT	CASSVGGFTDTQYF
.	TRBD1	TRBV29-1	TRBJ2-1	TGCAGCGTAGGGATGCTGGGACAGGGGGCTAATGAGCAGTTCTTC	CSVGMLGQGANEQFF
few	TRBD1	TRBV6-6	TRBJ2-5	TGTGCCAGCAGTTACTCGGGGACAGCCTTACAAGAGACCCAGTACTTC	CASSYSGTALQETQYF
few	.	TRBV4-3	TRBJ1-2	TGCGCCAGCAGCCAAGATGCAGCTAACTATGGCTACACCTTC	CASSQDAANYGYTF
.	TRBD2	TRBV27	TRBJ2-1	TGTGCCAGCAGCGTGAGACTAGCGGGAGCCAATGAGCAGTTCTTC	CASSVRLAGANEQFF
.	TRBD1	TRBV29-1	TRBJ1-2	TGCAGCGTGAGACAGGGCACGAACTATGGCTACACCTTC	CSVRQGTNYGYTF
.	.	TRBV28	TRBJ1-4	TGTGCCAGCAGGGAGGGCTCTACAACTAATGAAAAACTGTTTTTT	CASREGSTTNEKLFF
.	TRBD1	TRBV7-9	TRBJ2-5	TGTGCCAGCAGCTCGTTGGACAGGGGTTACCAAGAGACCCAGTACTTC	CASSSLDRGYQETQYF
.	.	TRBV6-5	TRBJ1-2	TGTGCCAGCAGTTACCACCGAAACAAGGGCTACACCTTC	CASSYHRNKGYTF